The T cell receptor (beta chain) described here comes from a study of cytomegalovirus exposure and HLA in healthy donors. Only a few counts were recorded for this clone. The PCR contained 60 Vbeta and 13 Jbeta primers. Libraries were prepared by immunoSEQ multiplex PCR; TCRdb keeps only in-frame clonotypes and omits some of them. The sample yields roughly 71,000 clones, roughly 60% seen once. Trimming removed 2 bases from V and 5 bases from J; junction bases left unmatched: 8. The CDR3 totals 15 residues. The germline V gene has CDR1 MNHNY and CDR2 SVGAGI (reference sequence). The source material was PBMCs. The sequence was obtained from a man aged 25 to 40 in good health and CMV-seronegative. This chain links TRBV6-6 with TRBJ1-2; 7 bases are shared with TRBD1. CDR3 sequence reads: CASSYPGQSLYGYTF. DNA for the CDR3: TGTGCCAGCAGTTACCCGGGACAGAGTCTATATGGCTACACCTTC.